Listed here are 12 T cell receptor beta chains from one sample, sequenced in a study of radiation and T cells in renal cell carcinoma. Indicated treatment: 15 Gy SBRT to primary tumor, nephrectomy 4 weeks later. Assay: immunoSEQ multiplex PCR; the TCRdb copy retains only in-frame clones and omits some. The sample yields fewer than 15,000 clones, 30% to 35% seen once. Sequencing used tumor tissue, obtained from a patient whose treatment included radiotherapy and nephrectomy. These receptors were taken from a man between 60 and 70 years old with renal cell carcinoma.

This clone was seen a handful of times. The chain carries TRBV7-9 and TRBJ1-1, with 7 bases lining up with TRBD1. The CDR3 spans 14 residues. Looked up from germline, CDR1 is SEHNR and CDR2 is FQNEAQ (reference sequence). Trimming took 5 bases from V and 3 from J; bases not matched to a gene: 6. CDR3 protein: CASSPTGRDTEAFF. CDR3 sequence (DNA): TGTGCCAGCAGCCCGACAGGGAGGGACACTGAAGCTTTCTTT.

This rearrangement joins TRBV7-2 to TRBJ2-7; 7 bases line up with TRBD2. The germline gives CDR1 SGHTA, CDR2 FQGNSA. The trim removed 0 bases at V and 3 bases at J, leaving 2 bases unmatched. The CDR3 is made up of 14 amino acids. Written as DNA, the CDR3 is TGTGCCAGCAGCTTAGCGAGGACTAGCTACGAGCAGTACTTC. Residues: CASSLARTSYEQYF.

This clone was recorded a few times. CDR3 in amino acids: CASSGRGAGQGAKGYTF. CDR3 DNA sequence: TGTGCCAGCAGCGGGAGGGGTGCGGGACAGGGGGCTAAAGGCTACACCTTC. The V call is TRBV7-8, the J call TRBJ1-2; 12 bases map to TRBD1. The CDR3 is made up of 17 amino acids. The V gene end was trimmed by 5 bases and the J gene end by 8 bases; junction bases not matched to a gene: 15. Germline V lookup: CDR1 SGHVS, CDR2 FQNEAQ.

This clone was counted many times. This rearrangement joins TRBV13 to TRBJ2-1; 7 bases agree with TRBD2. Germline trimming cut 5 bases from V and 5 bases from J; bases unmatched to any gene: 9. Looked up from germline, CDR1 is PRHDT and CDR2 is FYEKMQ (reference sequence). The CDR3 length is 15 residues. In DNA form, the CDR3 reads TGTGCCAGCAGCATACCCACGGGACTACACAATGAGCAGTTCTTC. Translated: CASSIPTGLHNEQFF.

V and J are TRBV6-6 and TRBJ2-1; 8 bases fit TRBD2. The CDR3 has 11 residues. Germline CDR1 and CDR2: MNHNY and SVGAGI (reference sequence). The junction had 2 bases not matched to a gene; V was cut back by 6 bases and J by 10 bases. CDR3 DNA: TGTGCCAGCAGACGACTAGCGGAGCAGTTCTTC. This gives the protein CASRRLAEQFF.

The chain carries TRBV4-1 and TRBJ1-3; 8 nucleotides align to TRBD1. The CDR3 sequence is 15 residues long. Germline loops: CDR1 MGHRA, CDR2 YSYEKL. V trimming: 4 bases; J trimming: 4 bases; junction bases outside the gene matches: 6. Written as DNA, the CDR3 is TGCGCCAGCAGCCGAGACAGGGGCTCGGGAAACACCATATATTTT. It is translated as CASSRDRGSGNTIYF.

The chain recombines TRBV10-3 with TRBJ2-3, with 7 bases that match TRBD1. This CDR3 is 15 amino acids long. V dropped 5 bases and J dropped 1; count of bases not matched to a gene: 6. Germline CDR1 reads ENHRY; CDR2 reads SYGVKD. The DNA for the CDR3 is TGTGCCATCAGTCCTAGGGGGACAGGCACAGATACGCAGTATTTT. This gives the protein CAISPRGTGTDTQYF.

The V gene is TRBV19, the J gene TRBJ2-7, with 7 bases identical to TRBD1. Looked up from germline, CDR1 is LNHDA and CDR2 is SQIVND (reference sequence). The V gene end was trimmed by 5 bases and the J gene end by 5 bases; junction bases not matched to a gene: 9. The CDR3 consists of 14 residues. The CDR3 coding sequence is TGTGCCAGTAGTCCACAGGGGTTGGTCCACGAGCAGTACTTC. Translated, it gives CASSPQGLVHEQYF. Together with reference TRBV19 and TRBJ2-7, the CDR3 gives the full variable domain: DGGITQSPKYLFRKEGQNVTLSCEQNLNHDAMYWYRQDPGQGLRLIYYSQIVNDFQKGDIAEGYSVSREKKESFPLTVTSAQKNPTAFYLCASSPQGLVHEQYFGPGTRLTVT.

In this sample, this clone turned up once. V is TRBV6-5 and J is TRBJ2-3; 7 positions match TRBD1. V lost 4 bases, J lost 1 base, and 2 bases stayed unmatched. The CDR3 is 14 residues long. Germline V gene lookup returns CDR1 MNHEY and CDR2 SVGAGI. Here the CDR3 reads CASSSQGGTDTQYF. Written as DNA, the CDR3 is TGTGCCAGCAGTTCGCAGGGGGGCACAGATACGCAGTATTTT.

This clone came up a few times. V and J are TRBV7-2 and TRBJ1-6; D not resolved. The V and J ends lost 1 base and 11 bases respectively, with 12 bases between them. The CDR3 has 14 residues. Germline CDR1 reads SGHTA; CDR2 reads FQGNSA. CDR3 amino acids: CASSLGGTIPPLHF. CDR3 in DNA: TGTGCCAGCAGCTTAGGGGGAACAATTCCACCCCTCCACTTT.

This clone showed up just a few times. The sample contains more than one DNA sequence encoding this CDR3. The genes are TRBV29-1 and TRBJ1-2, with D perhaps matching TRBD1 (5 bases). Trimming took off 1 base at V and 4 bases at J, with 10 bases between the two ends. The CDR3 covers 13 residues. Germline values: CDR1 SQVTM, CDR2 ANQGSEA. The DNA of the CDR3 is TGCAGCGTTGAAGCTGGGGGAGGCTATGGCTACACCTTC. Its protein product is CSVEAGGGYGYTF.

In this sample, this clone turned up a few times. This chain links TRBV27 with TRBJ2-7; perhaps TRBD1 as D (5 bases). CDR3 length equals 14 residues. Trimming removed 5 bases at V and 2 bases at J, with 13 bases between. CDR1 MNHEY and CDR2 SMNVEV come from the germline V gene (reference sequence). This CDR3 reads CASSRVDRPYEQYF. CDR3 nucleotide sequence: TGTGCCAGCAGTCGAGTCGACAGACCCTACGAGCAGTACTTC.